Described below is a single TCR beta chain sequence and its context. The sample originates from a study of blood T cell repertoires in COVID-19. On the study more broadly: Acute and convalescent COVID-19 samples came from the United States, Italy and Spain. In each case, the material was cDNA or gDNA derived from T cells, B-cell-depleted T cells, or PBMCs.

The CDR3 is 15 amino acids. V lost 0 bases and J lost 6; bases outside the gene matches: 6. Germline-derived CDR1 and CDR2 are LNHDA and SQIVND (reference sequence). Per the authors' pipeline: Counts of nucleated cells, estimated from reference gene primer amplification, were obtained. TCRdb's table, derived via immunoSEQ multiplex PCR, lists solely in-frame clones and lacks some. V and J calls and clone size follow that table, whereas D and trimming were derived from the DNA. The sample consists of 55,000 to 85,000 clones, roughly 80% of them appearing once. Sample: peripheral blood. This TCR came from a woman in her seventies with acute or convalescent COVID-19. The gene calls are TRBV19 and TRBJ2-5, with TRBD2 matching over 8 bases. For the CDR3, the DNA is TGTGCCAGTAGTATAGACCCGACTAGCGCGAAGACCCAGTACTTC. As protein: CASSIDPTSAKTQYF.